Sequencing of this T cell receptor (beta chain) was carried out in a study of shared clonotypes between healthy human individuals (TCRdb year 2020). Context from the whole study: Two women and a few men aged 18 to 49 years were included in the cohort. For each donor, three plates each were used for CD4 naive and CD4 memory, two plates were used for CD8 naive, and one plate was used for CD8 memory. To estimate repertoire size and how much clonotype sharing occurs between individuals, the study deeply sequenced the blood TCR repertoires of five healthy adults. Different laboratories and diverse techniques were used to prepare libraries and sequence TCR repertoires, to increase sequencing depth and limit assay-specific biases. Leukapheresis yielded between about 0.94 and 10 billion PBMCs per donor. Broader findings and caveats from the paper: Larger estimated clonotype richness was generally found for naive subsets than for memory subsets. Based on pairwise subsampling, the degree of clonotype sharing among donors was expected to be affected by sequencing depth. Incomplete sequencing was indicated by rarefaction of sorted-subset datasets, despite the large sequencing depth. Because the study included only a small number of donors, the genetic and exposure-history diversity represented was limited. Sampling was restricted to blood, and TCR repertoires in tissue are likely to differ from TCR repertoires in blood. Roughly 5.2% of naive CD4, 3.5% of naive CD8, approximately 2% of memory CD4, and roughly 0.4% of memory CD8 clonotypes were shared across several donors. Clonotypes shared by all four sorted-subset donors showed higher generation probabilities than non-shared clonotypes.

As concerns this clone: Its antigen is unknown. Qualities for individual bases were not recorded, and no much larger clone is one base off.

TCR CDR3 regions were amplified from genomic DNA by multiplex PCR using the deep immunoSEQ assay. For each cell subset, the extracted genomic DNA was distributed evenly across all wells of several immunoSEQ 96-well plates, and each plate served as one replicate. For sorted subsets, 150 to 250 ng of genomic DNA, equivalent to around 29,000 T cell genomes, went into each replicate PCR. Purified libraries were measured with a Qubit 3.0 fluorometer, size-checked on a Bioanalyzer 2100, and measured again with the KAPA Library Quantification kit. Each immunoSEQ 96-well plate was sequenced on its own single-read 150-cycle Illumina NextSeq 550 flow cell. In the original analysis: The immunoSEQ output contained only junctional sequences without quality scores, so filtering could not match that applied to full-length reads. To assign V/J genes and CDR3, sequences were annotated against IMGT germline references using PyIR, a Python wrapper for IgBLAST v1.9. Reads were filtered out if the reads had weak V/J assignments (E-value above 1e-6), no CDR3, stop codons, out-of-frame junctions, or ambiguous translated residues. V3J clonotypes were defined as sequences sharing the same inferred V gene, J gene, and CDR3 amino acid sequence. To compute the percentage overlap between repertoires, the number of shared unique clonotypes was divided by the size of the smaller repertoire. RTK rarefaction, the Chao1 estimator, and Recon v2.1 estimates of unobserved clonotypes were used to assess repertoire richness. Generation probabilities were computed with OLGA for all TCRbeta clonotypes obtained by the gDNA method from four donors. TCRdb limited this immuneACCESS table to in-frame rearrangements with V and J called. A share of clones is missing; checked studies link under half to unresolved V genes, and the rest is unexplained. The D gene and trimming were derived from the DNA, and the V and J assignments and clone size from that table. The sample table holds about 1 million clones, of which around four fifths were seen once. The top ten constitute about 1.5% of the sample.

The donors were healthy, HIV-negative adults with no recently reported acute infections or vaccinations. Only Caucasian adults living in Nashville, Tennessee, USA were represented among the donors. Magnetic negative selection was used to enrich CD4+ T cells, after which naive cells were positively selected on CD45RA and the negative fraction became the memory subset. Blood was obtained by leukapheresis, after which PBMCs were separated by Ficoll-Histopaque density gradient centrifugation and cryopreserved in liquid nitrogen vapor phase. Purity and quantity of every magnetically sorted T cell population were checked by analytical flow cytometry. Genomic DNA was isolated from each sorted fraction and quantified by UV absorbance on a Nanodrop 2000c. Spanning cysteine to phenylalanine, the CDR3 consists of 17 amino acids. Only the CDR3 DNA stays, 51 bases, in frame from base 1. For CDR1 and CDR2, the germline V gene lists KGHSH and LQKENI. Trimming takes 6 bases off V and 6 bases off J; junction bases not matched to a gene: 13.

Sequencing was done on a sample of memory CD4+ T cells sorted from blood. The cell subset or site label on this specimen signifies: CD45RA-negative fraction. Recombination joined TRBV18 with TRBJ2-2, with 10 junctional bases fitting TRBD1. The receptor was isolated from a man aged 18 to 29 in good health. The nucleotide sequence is TGTGCCAGCTCCATCTTGGACGGGACAGGGGCGTCCGGGGAGCTGTTTTTT. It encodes CASSILDGTGASGELFF.